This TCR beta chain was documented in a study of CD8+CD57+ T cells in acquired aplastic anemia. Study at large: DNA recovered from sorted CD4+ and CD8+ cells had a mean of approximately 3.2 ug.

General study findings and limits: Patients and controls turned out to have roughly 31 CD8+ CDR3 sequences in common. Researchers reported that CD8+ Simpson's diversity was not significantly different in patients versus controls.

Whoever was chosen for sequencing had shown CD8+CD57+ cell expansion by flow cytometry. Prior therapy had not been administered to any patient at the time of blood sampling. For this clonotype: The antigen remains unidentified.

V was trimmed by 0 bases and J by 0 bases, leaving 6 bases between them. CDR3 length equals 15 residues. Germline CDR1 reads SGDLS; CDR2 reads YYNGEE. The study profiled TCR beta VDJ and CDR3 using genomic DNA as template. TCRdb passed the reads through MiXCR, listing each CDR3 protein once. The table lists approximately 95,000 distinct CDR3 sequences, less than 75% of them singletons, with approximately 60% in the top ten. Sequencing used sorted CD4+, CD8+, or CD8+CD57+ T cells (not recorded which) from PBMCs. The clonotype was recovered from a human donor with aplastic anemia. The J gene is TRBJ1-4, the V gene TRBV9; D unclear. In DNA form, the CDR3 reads TGTGCCAGCAGCGTAGATGTAGCAACTAATGAAAAACTGTTTTTT. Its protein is CASSVDVATNEKLFF.